The next 20 T cell receptor beta chains were all read from a single sample in a study of technical replicates of blood from several donors. Sequencing was performed with immunoSEQ multiplex PCR; in TCRdb, only in-frame clones are kept and a portion is missing. The sample has tens of thousands of clones; 94% are singletons. Material: T cells isolated from PBMCs. These receptors were collected from a human donor in good health.

This chain links TRBV5-1 with TRBJ2-1, with TRBD2 matching over 8 bases. This CDR3 is 16 amino acids long. V lost 0 bases and J lost 4; bases outside the gene matches: 6. Germline CDR1 reads SGHRS; CDR2 reads YFSETQ. DNA for the CDR3: TGCGCCAGCAGCTTGGAAGCGGGAGCCCCATACAATGAGCAGTTCTTC. Protein: CASSLEAGAPYNEQFF.

This chain joins TRBV5-1 and TRBJ2-5; D is perhaps TRBD2 (6 bases). Germline lookup yields CDR1 SGHRS and CDR2 YFSETQ. CDR3 length: 17 amino acids. Trimming cost V 6 bases and J 5 bases, with 26 bases left between them. The CDR3 loop reads CASNPRGMRVPGETQYF. CDR3 bases: TGCGCCAGCAACCCGCGGGGCATGAGGGTGCCCGGGGAGACCCAGTACTTC.

CDR3 sequence reads: CASSVAASGNEQFF. The CDR3 coding sequence is TGTGCCAGCAGCGTAGCAGCGTCTGGCAATGAGCAGTTCTTC. V usage is TRBV9 and J usage is TRBJ2-1; D unresolved. Trimming took off 0 bases at V and 6 bases at J, with 10 bases between the two ends. The CDR3 runs to 14 residues. Per germline, CDR1 SGDLS and CDR2 YYNGEE.

The chain combines TRBV29-1 with TRBJ2-1; 12 nucleotides agree with TRBD2. The CDR3 contains 14 residues. The germline CDR1 and CDR2 sequences are SQVTM and ANQGSEA. V shed 6 bases and J 9 bases; nucleotides not matched to a gene: 9. The CDR3 region has the DNA TGCAGCGTGGGGCTAGCGGGAGGGCGTATTGAGCAGTTCTTC. Its protein product is CSVGLAGGRIEQFF.

The chain couples TRBV19 to TRBJ2-7; D might be TRBD1 (6 bases). Germline V gives CDR1 LNHDA, CDR2 SQIVND (reference sequence). Trimming cost V 5 bases and J 3 bases, with 17 bases left between them. The CDR3 has 15 residues. CDR3 loop: CASSQDSQGHYEQYF. As DNA, the CDR3 is TGTGCCAGTAGTCAGGATTCACAGGGACACTACGAGCAGTACTTC.

The chain couples TRBV7-9 to TRBJ2-3, with D possibly TRBD2 on 6 matching bases. V dropped 5 bases and J dropped 1 base, with 13 bases sitting between them. CDR1 and CDR2 (germline): SEHNR, FQNEAQ (reference sequence). The CDR3 loop spans 15 amino acids. The CDR3 sequence: CASSPRAGRTDTQYF. DNA of the CDR3: TGTGCCAGCAGCCCCCGGGCGGGACGCACAGATACGCAGTATTTT.

The genes are TRBV4-1 and TRBJ1-4, with 9 bases aligning to TRBD1. The CDR3 covers 17 residues. J lost 5 bases, V lost 1 base, and 8 bases had no gene match. The germline CDR1 and CDR2 sequences are MGHRA and YSYEKL. DNA for the CDR3: TGCGCCAGCAGCCAAGGGACGGGACAGGGAAAGAATGAAAAACTGTTTTTT. Protein: CASSQGTGQGKNEKLFF.

The V gene is TRBV10-1, the J gene TRBJ2-7; maybe TRBD1 (6 bases). Germline CDR1 WNHNN, CDR2 SYGVQD (reference sequence). The CDR3 contains 13 residues. Trimming shortened V by 6 bases and J by 3 bases, and 12 bases separated the two germline ends. DNA for the CDR3: TGCGCCAGCAGCCTACAGGGCTTCTACGAGCAGTACTTC. This gives the protein CASSLQGFYEQYF.

The chain links TRBV7-3 to TRBJ2-6; possible D gene TRBD1, 6 bases. Trimming shortened V by 3 bases and J by 1 base, and 13 bases separated the two germline ends. This CDR3 is built from 17 residues. Germline-derived CDR1 and CDR2 are SGHTA and FQGTGA. CDR3 in DNA: TGTGCCAGCAGCTTTTCAGGGGTGGGTTCTGGGGCCAACGTCCTGACTTTC. As protein: CASSFSGVGSGANVLTF. Full variable domain (remainder filled in from reference TRBV7-3 and TRBJ2-6): GAGVSQTPSNKVTEKGKYVELRCDPISGHTALYWYRQSLGQGPEFLIYFQGTGAADDSGLPNDRFFAVRPEGSVSTLKIQRTERGDSAVYLCASSFSGVGSGANVLTFGAGSRLTVL.

CDR3 coding DNA: TGTGCCAGCAGTTCCCAGGGGAGCTACGAGCAGTACTTC. Its translation is CASSSQGSYEQYF. This chain uses TRBV2 with TRBJ2-7, with D possibly TRBD1 on 6 matching bases. The CDR3 spans 13 residues. With 5 bases removed from V and 3 bases from J, the gap between germline ends came to 11 bases. CDR1 and CDR2 from the germline V gene are SNHLY and FYNNEI.

The rearrangement uses TRBV27 and TRBJ2-7; 9 nucleotides line up with TRBD1. The CDR3 consists of 15 residues. V shed 6 bases and J 4 bases; nucleotides not matched to a gene: 10. The germline V gene encodes CDR1 MNHEY and CDR2 SMNVEV (reference sequence). CDR3 loop: CASSPGQGRRYEQYF. The CDR3 coding sequence is TGTGCCAGCAGCCCCGGACAGGGGAGGAGGTACGAGCAGTACTTC.

This rearrangement joins TRBV28 to TRBJ2-7; D is unclear. Germline CDR1 MDHEN, CDR2 SYDVKM. The V gene lost 3 bases and the J gene lost 1 base, with 10 bases spanning the gap. CDR3 length: 14 residues. The CDR3 loop is CASSFGRTSYEQYF. DNA of the CDR3: TGTGCCAGCAGTTTTGGGCGCACATCCTACGAGCAGTACTTC. Looking up the rest from reference TRBV28 and TRBJ2-7 gives the full variable domain: DVKVTQSSRYLVKRTGEKVFLECVQDMDHENMFWYRQDPGLGLRLIYFSYDVKMKEKGDIPEGYSVSREKKERFSLILESASTNQTSMYLCASSFGRTSYEQYFGPGTRLTVT.

The rearrangement links TRBV4-1 to TRBJ2-7; TRBD1 agrees at 12 bases. Germline values: CDR1 MGHRA, CDR2 YSYEKL. J gave up 2 bases and V 3 bases, and 2 bases lay outside the gene matches. The CDR3 consists of 15 residues. The CDR3 DNA reads as TGCGCCAGCAGCCACGGGACAGGGGGCACCTACGAGCAGTACTTC. Protein: CASSHGTGGTYEQYF.

This rearrangement joins TRBV4-1 to TRBJ2-2; 8 bases map to TRBD2. The CDR3 runs 17 residues. Germline CDR1 MGHRA, CDR2 YSYEKL. V lost 1 base, J lost 10 bases, and 14 bases stayed unmatched. CDR3: CASSQGTSKSLRSELFF. The CDR3 DNA follows: TGCGCCAGCAGCCAAGGGACTAGCAAATCTCTTCGGTCGGAGCTGTTTTTT.

The chain employs TRBV19 and TRBJ1-1, with a possible D match to TRBD1 (6 bases). V lost 4 bases, J lost 2 bases, and 8 bases lay in between. The CDR3 loop spans 13 amino acids. Per the germline V gene, CDR1 is LNHDA and CDR2 is SQIVND (reference sequence). CDR3 bases: TGTGCCAGTAGTAATGGGGGCAACACTGAAGCTTTCTTT. Translating gives CASSNGGNTEAFF.

V usage is TRBV6-5 and J usage is TRBJ2-3; 10 positions match TRBD2. J was trimmed by 1 base and V by 4 bases; bases with no gene match: 2. The CDR3 has 15 residues. CDR1 and CDR2 from the germline V gene are MNHEY and SVGAGI. For the CDR3, the DNA is TGTGCCAGCAGTTCTACTAGCGGGGGCACAGATACGCAGTATTTT. Its translation: CASSSTSGGTDTQYF.

The chain joins TRBV20-1 to TRBJ1-2, with a weak D call TRBD1 (6 bases). With 6 bases removed from V and 6 bases from J, the gap between germline ends came to 11 bases. The germline gives CDR1 DFQATT, CDR2 SNEGSKA (reference sequence). The CDR3 spans 11 residues. The CDR3: CSADSYNGYTF. The CDR3 DNA reads TGCAGTGCGGACAGCTATAATGGCTACACCTTC.

The CDR3 nucleotides read TGTGCCAGCAGCGGAACAGGGGAGGAAAACATTCAGTACTTC. Translation: CASSGTGEENIQYF. V and J are TRBV9 and TRBJ2-4, with D possibly being TRBD1 (7 bases). The CDR3 runs 14 residues. Germline CDR1 SGDLS, CDR2 YYNGEE. V lost 3 bases and J 5 bases, leaving 12 bases between the germline ends.

The chain employs TRBV7-8 and TRBJ2-7, with TRBD1 matching over 9 bases. This CDR3 is built from 14 residues. The V gene's germline CDR1 is SGHVS and CDR2 FQNEAQ. V shed 5 bases, J shed 3 bases, and the junction held 5 bases outside the gene matches. The CDR3 loop reads CASSPGTGNYEQYF. CDR3 DNA sequence: TGTGCCAGCAGCCCCGGGACAGGGAACTACGAGCAGTACTTC.

The chain couples TRBV4-1 to TRBJ2-1, with 7 bases lining up with TRBD2. Germline CDR1 reads MGHRA; CDR2 reads YSYEKL. The CDR3 runs to 15 residues. Losses at the gene ends were 4 bases for V and 7 bases for J; bases not matched to a gene: 10. CDR3 sequence: CASSRGLVGGNEQFF. The CDR3 region has the DNA TGCGCCAGCAGCCGAGGACTAGTAGGCGGAAATGAGCAGTTCTTC.